This TCR beta chain comes out of a study of T cells in tuberculosis. About the research overall: T cells were selected with CD1B tetramers loaded with glucose monomycolate.

The assay was immunoSEQ multiplex PCR, and TCRdb's table has in-frame clones only and misses some. The table includes nearly 60,000 clones, approximately 86% detected once. Cells were sorted from thawed PBMC rested overnight and stained with GMM-loaded CD1B tetramer, viability dye and anti-CD3. C32 glucose monomycolate from Rhodococcus equi was loaded onto the CD1B tetramers. The source of this sequence is an adult woman with latent tuberculosis. The sequenced sample was CD1b-GMM tetramer-negative cells sorted from PBMCs.

This CDR3 reads CASSLDQGNYGYTF. The DNA for the CDR3 is TGTGCCAGCAGCTTAGATCAGGGAAACTATGGCTACACCTTC. The chain joins TRBV11-1 to TRBJ1-2, with D perhaps TRBD1 (5 bases). The germline V gene has CDR1 SGHAT and CDR2 FQDESV (reference sequence). This CDR3 has 14 amino acids. Trimming took off 1 base at V and 2 bases at J, with 8 bases between the two ends. Looking up the rest from reference TRBV11-1 and TRBJ1-2 gives the full variable domain: EAEVAQSPRYKITEKSQAVAFWCDPISGHATLYWYRQILGQGPELLVQFQDESVVDDSQLPKDRFSAERLKGVDSTLKIQPAELGDSAMYLCASSLDQGNYGYTFGSGTRLTVV.